Included here is one T cell receptor beta chain sequence, with context. Assay used: immunoSEQ multiplex PCR; TCRdb lists only in-frame clones, some missing. This sample yields approximately 99,000 clones, of which approximately 82% are seen a single time; 4% to 4.5% belongs to the top ten. The sample comes from a study of blood T cell repertoires in COVID-19. The wider study: Material from acute and convalescent COVID-19 was sourced from the United States, Italy and Spain. Nucleic acid was either cDNA or gDNA, and it came from T cells, B-cell-depleted T cells, or PBMCs.

The V gene end was trimmed by 8 bases and the J gene end by 4 bases; junction bases not matched to a gene: 7. Germline CDR1 is MGHDK and CDR2 is SYGVNS. The CDR3 loop spans 13 amino acids. Material: peripheral blood. J is TRBJ2-7 and V is TRBV25-1; 8 positions agree with TRBD1. The sequence derives from a woman in her sixties or seventies with acute or convalescent COVID-19. This CDR3 is CASAGTGRYEQYF. The CDR3 DNA reads as TGTGCCAGCGCCGGGACAGGACGATACGAGCAGTACTTC.